One T cell receptor beta chain is described in this entry. Its target is not known. The record originates from a study of blood T cells in healthy people across ages. Study findings and constraints: A roughly linear fall in TCR beta diversity per million T cells was seen with increasing age. Long-lived donors exceeded aged donors in naive CD4+ cells and diversity.

A sample-barcoded 5' primer and a J-beta primer mix were used in a second PCR of about 6 to 12 cycles. TCRdb independently ran MiXCR on the 5' RACE reads; one entry per CDR3 protein. The sample gives about 1.8 million distinct CDR3 sequences, roughly 52% of which show up once; less than 2.5% is in the top ten. Germline CDR1 MDHEN, CDR2 SYDVKM. The CDR3 contains 16 residues. V dropped 2 bases and J dropped 1 base, with 12 bases sitting between them. The chain recombines TRBV28 with TRBJ1-5; D possibly corresponds to TRBD1 (5 bases). What was sequenced was blood. The clonotype comes from a woman aged 40 to 49 in good health. CDR3 DNA sequence: TGTGCCAGCAGTTTACTCCGTGGGACGAGCAATCAGCCCCAGCATTTT. Amino acids: CASSLLRGTSNQPQHF.